One sample yielded the 16 T cell receptor beta chains listed below, sequenced in a study of T cell repertoires in cytomegalovirus infection. In TCRdb, the reads were re-called with MiXCR into one record per CDR3 protein. Among about 830,000 distinct CDR3 sequences listed, around a third were seen once. These TCRs' antigens remain unknown. This material consisted of cultured CD8+ T cells from PBMCs, taken from culture after CMV antigen stimulation. Receptors were obtained from a human donor in good health (CMV status not recorded). Some clones in this sample may be carry-over from other donors' samples.

The chain is built from TRBV5-8 and TRBJ1-5; D is ambiguous. The V gene lost 0 bases and the J gene lost 7 bases, with 14 bases spanning the gap. Germline V gene sequence: CDR1 SGHTS, CDR2 YDEGEE. CDR3 size: 15 residues. The DNA for the CDR3 is TGTGCCAGCAGCTTGGTTGTCTGGGGAGGGCAGCCCCAGCATTTT. Amino acids: CASSLVVWGGQPQHF.

This clonotype has just a few counts. The gene calls are TRBV7-8 and TRBJ2-3, with TRBD2 as a possible D gene (6 bases). This CDR3 is 16 amino acids long. V dropped 1 base and J dropped 0 bases, with 11 bases sitting between them. Germline CDR1 SGHVS, CDR2 FQNEAQ. CDR3 in DNA: TGTGCCAGCAGCTTAGTTGGGGGGTCAAGCACAGATACGCAGTATTTT. It encodes CASSLVGGSSTDTQYF.

This clonotype was recorded at least ten times. V usage is TRBV4-1 and J usage is TRBJ2-7; D remains unclear. In germline, CDR1 is MGHRA, CDR2 YSYEKL. V was pared by 4 bases and J by 3 bases, with 7 bases between. This CDR3 contains 12 residues. The CDR3 DNA is TGCGCCAGCAGCCCTAACTTCTACGAGCAGTACTTC. Encoded protein: CASSPNFYEQYF.

The chain combines TRBV7-6 with TRBJ1-5; no clear D gene. Trimming stripped 5 bases from V and 4 bases from J, with 9 bases between. Germline V lookup: CDR1 SGHVS, CDR2 FNYEAQ. CDR3 size: 13 residues. CDR3 loop: CASSVRANQPQHF. For the CDR3, the DNA is TGTGCCAGCAGCGTCCGGGCGAATCAGCCCCAGCATTTT.

This clonotype has just a few counts. The CDR3 bases are TGCGCCAGCAGCCAAGATCCTGCAGGGACAGAGACCCAGTACTTC. This encodes CASSQDPAGTETQYF. J is TRBJ2-5 and V is TRBV4-1; the D call may be TRBD1 or TRBD2 (5 bases each). V gave up 0 bases and J gave up 4 bases, with 12 bases separating them. The length of the CDR3 is 15 residues. Germline CDR1 is MGHRA and CDR2 is YSYEKL.

This clonotype was recorded only once. The chain employs TRBV29-1 and TRBJ1-2, with a possible D match to TRBD1 (6 bases). The CDR3 sequence is 13 residues long. Germline V lookup: CDR1 SQVTM, CDR2 ANQGSEA. V was trimmed by 8 bases and J by 5 bases, leaving 18 bases between them. CDR3 residues: CSTSPQGRYGYTF. DNA of the CDR3: TGCAGCACCAGCCCACAGGGACGGTATGGCTACACCTTC.

The chain has TRBV20-1 and TRBJ1-1; D might be TRBD1 (5 bases). Per the germline V gene, CDR1 is DFQATT and CDR2 is SNEGSKA (reference sequence). V was clipped by 1 base and J by 10 bases, with 13 bases between them. This CDR3 spans 12 amino acids. The CDR3 nucleotides read TGCAGTGCTAGAGGCAAAGGGGTTATAGCTTTCTTT. This encodes CSARGKGVIAFF.

The chain uses TRBV19 and TRBJ1-5, with D possibly being TRBD1 (6 bases). Germline CDR1 reads LNHDA; CDR2 reads SQIVND (reference sequence). There are 15 residues in the CDR3. V was shortened by 6 bases and J by 6 bases, with 18 bases between the two germline ends. The CDR3, as DNA: TGTGCCAGTAGCTGGACAGTCAGCGGTCCTCAGCCCCAGCATTTT. It encodes CASSWTVSGPQPQHF.

J is TRBJ2-5 and V is TRBV4-1, with D perhaps TRBD1 (6 bases). Trimming pared 2 bases from V and 1 base from J, leaving 8 bases between. This CDR3 contains 14 residues. In germline, CDR1 is MGHRA, CDR2 YSYEKL. The CDR3 coding sequence is TGCGCCAGCAGCCAATGGGACATCCAAGAGACCCAGTACTTC. Amino acid sequence: CASSQWDIQETQYF.

The chain joins TRBV24-1 to TRBJ2-3, with 7 bases matching TRBD1. The CDR3 loop spans 14 amino acids. The germline gives CDR1 KGHDR, CDR2 SFDVKD. J was trimmed by 4 bases and V by 8 bases; bases with no gene match: 8. Written as DNA, the CDR3 is TGTGCCACCACTCCGGGACAGTCTCCAGATACGCAGTATTTT. This codes for CATTPGQSPDTQYF.

Many counts were recorded for this clonotype. V and J are TRBV7-6 and TRBJ2-3, with 7 bases fitting TRBD1. Germline CDR1 is SGHVS and CDR2 is FNYEAQ. V shed 5 bases, J shed 1 base, and the junction held 9 bases outside the gene matches. The CDR3 extends over 16 amino acids. In DNA form, the CDR3 reads TGTGCCAGCAGCGGGGACAGCAAGACCGGCACAGATACGCAGTATTTT. Protein: CASSGDSKTGTDTQYF.

This clonotype was detected only a few times. The gene calls are TRBV7-2 and TRBJ2-7, with TRBD1 identical over 10 bases. This CDR3 is 17 amino acids long. Trimming cost V 5 bases and J 5 bases; bases outside gene matches: 15. In germline, CDR1 is SGHTA, CDR2 FQGNSA. CDR3 protein: CASSPLPPGQGLNEQYF. Here the CDR3 DNA reads TGTGCCAGCAGCCCCCTTCCCCCGGGACAGGGGCTCAACGAGCAGTACTTC. Looking up the rest from reference TRBV7-2 and TRBJ2-7 gives the full variable domain: GAGVSQSPSNKVTEKGKDVELRCDPISGHTALYWYRQSLGQGLEFLIYFQGNSAPDKSGLPSDRFSAERTGGSVSTLTIQRTQQEDSAVYLCASSPLPPGQGLNEQYFGPGTRLTVT.

This clonotype was seen more than once but under ten times. The chain employs TRBV2 and TRBJ2-7; TRBD2 is a possible D gene (5 bases). CDR1 SNHLY and CDR2 FYNNEI come from the germline V gene. CDR3 size: 14 residues. The V and J ends lost 0 bases and 0 bases respectively, with 6 bases between them. The DNA of the CDR3 is TGTGCCAGCAGTGAAGCGGGAGTCTCCTACGAGCAGTACGTC. This sequence encodes CASSEAGVSYEQYV.

This clonotype appeared a single time. A much larger clone differs by one base, so this may be a read error. V usage is TRBV7-3 and J usage is TRBJ2-1; maybe TRBD2 (6 bases). The germline V gene has CDR1 SGHTA and CDR2 FQGTGA. With 6 bases removed from V and 3 bases from J, the gap between germline ends came to 18 bases. The CDR3 sequence is 16 residues long. Here the CDR3 reads CASSFLARGNYNEQFF. CDR3 in DNA: TGTGCCAGCAGTTTCCTAGCGAGGGGTAACTACAATGAGCAGTTCTTC.

This clonotype was detected a few times. This chain joins TRBV7-9 and TRBJ1-6; 11 nucleotides agree with TRBD1. Per the germline V gene, CDR1 is SEHNR and CDR2 is FQNEAQ (reference sequence). V shed 6 bases, J shed 10 bases, and the junction held 8 bases outside the gene matches. The CDR3 runs to 15 residues. CDR3 sequence reads: CASRAGTGGDSPLHF. For the CDR3, the DNA is TGTGCCAGCAGGGCCGGGACAGGGGGTGACTCACCCCTCCACTTT.

This clonotype was observed at least ten times. The CDR3 loop reads CASSPPMREAFF. DNA of the CDR3: TGTGCCAGCAGCCCCCCGATGCGTGAAGCTTTCTTT. The chain carries TRBV7-8 and TRBJ1-1; D ambiguous. The V and J ends lost 5 bases and 7 bases respectively, with 11 bases between them. CDR3 length: 12 residues. Germline values: CDR1 SGHVS, CDR2 FQNEAQ.